This T cell receptor (beta chain) was documented in a study of T cell repertoires in aging, cancer and after chemotherapy. The overall study: Glioblastoma patients receiving temozolomide-based therapy gave paired samples before and after chemotherapy. The study, taken as a whole, reports: Age-matched healthy donors had significantly more diverse, less clonal blood TCR repertoires than untreated cancer patients. The repertoire data cannot show anything about immunological memory following chemotherapy.

Judged by abundance, this clonotype is medium-sized. Its specificity is unknown. Peripheral blood genomic DNA, not sorted cells or RNA, was the template. Germline V gene data show CDR1 as MNHNY and CDR2 as SVGAGI (reference sequence). V dropped 7 bases and J dropped 3 bases, with 13 bases sitting between them. The CDR3 runs to 14 residues. Multiplex touch-down PCR with TRB-A/B primers amplified rearranged V-D-J TRB sequences. TCRdb fed the multiplex PCR reads into MiXCR, producing one record per CDR3 protein. Of roughly 2,500 distinct CDR3 sequences in the sample, roughly 20% are singletons; the top ten hold 11% to 15%.

This chain connects TRBV6-6 to TRBJ2-1; perhaps TRBD2 as D (5 bases). The TCR was taken from a human donor with a solid tumor. The sequencing input was blood. CDR3 nucleotide sequence: TGTGCCAGCACCCAGGCTAGCAGCTACAATGAGCAGTTCTTC. Translating gives CASTQASSYNEQFF.